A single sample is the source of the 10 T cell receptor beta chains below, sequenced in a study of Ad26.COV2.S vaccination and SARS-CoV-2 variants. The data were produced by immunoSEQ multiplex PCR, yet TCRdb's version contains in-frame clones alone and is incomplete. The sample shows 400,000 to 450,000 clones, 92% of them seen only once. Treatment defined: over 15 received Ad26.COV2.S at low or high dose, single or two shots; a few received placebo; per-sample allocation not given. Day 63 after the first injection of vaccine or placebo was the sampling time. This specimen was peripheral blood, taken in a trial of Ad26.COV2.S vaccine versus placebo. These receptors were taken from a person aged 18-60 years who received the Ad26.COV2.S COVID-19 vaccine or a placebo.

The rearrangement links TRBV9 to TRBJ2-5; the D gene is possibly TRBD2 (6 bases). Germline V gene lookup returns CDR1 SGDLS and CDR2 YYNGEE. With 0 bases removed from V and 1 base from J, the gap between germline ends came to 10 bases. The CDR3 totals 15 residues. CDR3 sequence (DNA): TGTGCCAGCAGCGTAGCGTTGGGGGGCCAAGAGACCCAGTACTTC. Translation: CASSVALGGQETQYF.

Here the CDR3 reads CASSWTDSNQPQHF. In DNA, the CDR3 is TGTGCCAGCAGCTGGACGGATAGCAATCAGCCCCAGCATTTT. The chain links TRBV7-8 to TRBJ1-5; D remains unclear. The CDR3 contains 14 residues. Germline CDR1 reads SGHVS; CDR2 reads FQNEAQ. Trimming cost V 4 bases and J 0 bases, with 7 bases left between them.

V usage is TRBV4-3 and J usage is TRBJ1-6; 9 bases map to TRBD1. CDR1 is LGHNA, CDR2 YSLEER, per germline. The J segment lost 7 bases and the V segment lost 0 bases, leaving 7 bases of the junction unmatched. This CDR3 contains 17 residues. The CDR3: CASSQDRTGARNSPLHF. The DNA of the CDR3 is TGCGCCAGCAGCCAAGATCGGACAGGGGCCAGAAATTCACCCCTCCACTTT.

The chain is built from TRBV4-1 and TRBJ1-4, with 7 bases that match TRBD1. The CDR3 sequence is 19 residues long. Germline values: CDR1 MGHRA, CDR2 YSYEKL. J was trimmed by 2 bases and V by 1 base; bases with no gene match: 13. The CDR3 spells CASSQGTSTGVGTNEKLFF. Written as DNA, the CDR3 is TGCGCCAGCAGCCAAGGAACCTCTACAGGGGTTGGGACTAATGAAAAACTGTTTTTT.

This chain's CDR3 is CASKDRNNQPQHF. CDR3 sequence (DNA): TGTGCCAGTAAGGACAGGAACAATCAGCCCCAGCATTTT. The V gene is TRBV19, the J gene TRBJ1-5; 7 positions agree with TRBD1. V was clipped by 7 bases and J by 3 bases; unmatched bases: 3. CDR1 and CDR2 from the germline V gene are LNHDA and SQIVND (reference sequence). The CDR3 is 13 residues long.

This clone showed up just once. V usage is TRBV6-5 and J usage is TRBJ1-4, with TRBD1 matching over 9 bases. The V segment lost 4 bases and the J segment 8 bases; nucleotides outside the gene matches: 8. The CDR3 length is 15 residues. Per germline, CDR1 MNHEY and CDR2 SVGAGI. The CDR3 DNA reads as TGTGCCAGCAGTTTCAACCGGGACAGGGCAGAAAAACTGTTTTTT. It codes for CASSFNRDRAEKLFF.

CDR3 nucleotide sequence: TGCGCCAGCAGCCAACCACGACAGGGGGACGAGCAGTACTTC. Its translation is CASSQPRQGDEQYF. The chain combines TRBV4-1 with TRBJ2-7, with 9 bases that match TRBD1. Unmatched junction bases numbered 4, after V lost 2 bases and J lost 5 bases. Germline V gives CDR1 MGHRA, CDR2 YSYEKL. This CDR3 comprises 14 residues.

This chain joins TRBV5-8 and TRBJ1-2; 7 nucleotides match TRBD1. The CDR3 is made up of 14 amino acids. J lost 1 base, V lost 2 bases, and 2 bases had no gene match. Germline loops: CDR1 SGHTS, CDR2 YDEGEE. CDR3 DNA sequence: TGTGCCAGCAGCTTCGACAGGGATAACTATGGCTACACCTTC. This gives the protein CASSFDRDNYGYTF.

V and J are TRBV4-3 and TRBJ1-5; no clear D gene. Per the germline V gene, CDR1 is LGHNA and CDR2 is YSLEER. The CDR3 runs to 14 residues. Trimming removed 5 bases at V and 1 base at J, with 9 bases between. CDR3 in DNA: TGCGCCAGCAGCGCGGGGATGAGCAATCAGCCCCAGCATTTT. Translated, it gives CASSAGMSNQPQHF.

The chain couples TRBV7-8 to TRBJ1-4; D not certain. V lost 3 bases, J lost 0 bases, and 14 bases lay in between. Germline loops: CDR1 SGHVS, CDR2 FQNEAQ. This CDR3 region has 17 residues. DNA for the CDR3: TGTGCCAGCAGCTTTGACTATAACGGGGCAACTAATGAAAAACTGTTTTTT. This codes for CASSFDYNGATNEKLFF.